The rows below give T cell receptor beta chains drawn from one sample of a study of Graves' ophthalmopathy and Graves' hyperthyroidism. TCRdb ran MiXCR on the multiplex PCR reads and lists one entry per CDR3 protein. The sample lists 500,000 to 800,000 distinct CDR3 sequences; 35% to 45% were seen once. The specimen was peripheral blood. These receptors came from an adult man with Graves' ophthalmopathy. Both conserved end residues are part of each CDR3. The order of the fields is J gene, V gene, clone size, CDR3 protein. Clone size, where shown, is once, few, many, or a class for clones that have expanded.

j_gene: TRBJ2-5
v_gene: TRBV7-8
abundance: few
CDR3aa: CASSLVVLLGLAGIETQYF

j_gene: TRBJ1-2
v_gene: TRBV15
abundance: once
CDR3aa: CATSSSDRVNYGYTF

j_gene: TRBJ1-5
v_gene: TRBV25-1
abundance: NA
CDR3aa: CASSAPGQGRQPQHF

j_gene: TRBJ2-7
v_gene: TRBV15
abundance: NA
CDR3aa: CAPGPSGYEQYF

j_gene: TRBJ2-7
v_gene: TRBV10-3
abundance: NA
CDR3aa: CASRGQGSRDQASYEQYF

j_gene: TRBJ1-5
v_gene: TRBV2
abundance: many
CDR3aa: CASSPGQGATQPQHF

j_gene: TRBJ2-3
v_gene: TRBV7-9
abundance: NA
CDR3aa: CASSSDRKRWRGGDTQYF

j_gene: TRBJ1-3
v_gene: TRBV15
abundance: many
CDR3aa: CATSRGTGTRNTIYF

j_gene: TRBJ1-5
v_gene: TRBV6-1
abundance: NA
CDR3aa: CASSQDRSGQGILQPQHF

j_gene: TRBJ1-2
v_gene: TRBV6-5
abundance: many
CDR3aa: CASRAQGVGYGYTF